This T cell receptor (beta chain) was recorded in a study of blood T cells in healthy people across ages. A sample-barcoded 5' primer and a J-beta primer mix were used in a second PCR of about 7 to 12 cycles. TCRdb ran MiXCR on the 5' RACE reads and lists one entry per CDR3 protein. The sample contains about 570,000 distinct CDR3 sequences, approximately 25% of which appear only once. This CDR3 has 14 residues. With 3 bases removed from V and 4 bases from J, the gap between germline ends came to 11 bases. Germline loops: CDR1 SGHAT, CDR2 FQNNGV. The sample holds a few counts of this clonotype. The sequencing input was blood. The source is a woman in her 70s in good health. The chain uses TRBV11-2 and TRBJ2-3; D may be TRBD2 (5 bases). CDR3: CASSLMVGADTQYF. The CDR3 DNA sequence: TGTGCCAGCAGCTTGATGGTCGGGGCAGATACGCAGTATTTT.